These T cell receptor beta chains were read from a single sample in a study of blood T cell repertoires in COVID-19. Profiling relied on immunoSEQ multiplex PCR, and the TCRdb table lists in-frame clones only, not all of them. The sample includes more than 300,000 clones, approximately 88% of them seen just once. Sequenced input: peripheral blood. The receptors shown here come from a woman between 25 and 40 years old with COVID-19, enrolled during active disease. Both conserved end residues are part of each CDR3. The order of the fields is clone size, D gene, CDR3 length, V gene, J gene, CDR3 DNA, CDR3 protein. The D gene is left open where the match is weak. Clone size is stated in some rows and not others, as once, few, many or a class when expanded.

>-|TRBD1|14|TRBV3-1/TRBV3-2|TRBJ1-6
TGTGCCAGCAGCTCTGGACAGGCGAATTCACCCCTCCACTTT
CASSSGQANSPLHF
>-|-|14|TRBV4-3|TRBJ2-7
TGCGCCAGCAGCCCCGGTCTGGGGCCCTACGAGCAGTACTTC
CASSPGLGPYEQYF
>few|TRBD2|17|TRBV5-1|TRBJ2-5
TGCGCCAGCAGCTTGTCAGGGACTAGCGGGGGCCAGGAGACCCAGTACTTC
CASSLSGTSGGQETQYF
>-|-|13|TRBV5-1|TRBJ1-5
TGCGCCAGCAGCTCCGGACAGAATCAGCCCCAGCATTTT
CASSSGQNQPQHF
>-|TRBD2|17|TRBV5-4|TRBJ2-5
TGTGCCAGCAGCTACCCGACTAGCGGGGGGTCCCAAGAGACCCAGTACTTC
CASSYPTSGGSQETQYF
>-|-|14|TRBV12-2|TRBJ1-2
TGTGCAAGTCGCTTAGGCCTCGGGGTTGGTGGCTACACCTTC
CASRLGLGVGGYTF
>few|-|14|TRBV7-2|TRBJ2-7
TGTGCCAGCAGCTTAGGGGCCTTCTCCTACGAGCAGTACTTC
CASSLGAFSYEQYF
>once|TRBD2|15|TRBV2|TRBJ2-5
TGTGCCAGCGATGATCTAGCGGGGGCCCAAGAGACCCAGTACTTC
CASDDLAGAQETQYF
>-|-|11|TRBV19|TRBJ1-2
TGTGCCAGTATGGCGGGACCCGGCTACACCTTC
CASMAGPGYTF
>-|-|13|TRBV3-1/TRBV3-2|TRBJ2-7
TGTGCCAGCAGACAACGGGGGGCCGACGAGCAGTACTTC
CASRQRGADEQYF
>-|-|12|TRBV7-8|TRBJ2-1
TGTGCCAGCAGCCCCCTGCCGCAGGGTAAGTTCTTC
CASSPLPQGKFF
>-|-|15|TRBV7-9|TRBJ1-6
TGTGCCAGCAGCTTACCAGGGATGGGTAATTCACCCCTCCACTTT
CASSLPGMGNSPLHF
>-|-|13|TRBV10-1|TRBJ1-1
TGCGCCAGCAGTGAGTATCGTAACACTGAAGCTTTCTTT
CASSEYRNTEAFF
>-|-|13|TRBV4-2|TRBJ1-1
TGTGCCAGCAGCCCCGGGGGGGACACTGAAGCTTTCTTT
CASSPGGDTEAFF
>-|-|16|TRBV13|TRBJ2-2
TGTGCCAGCAGCCCAAGGGGCGGCCAGGAAACCGGGGAGCTGTTTTTT
CASSPRGGQETGELFF
>-|TRBD1|14|TRBV2|TRBJ2-5
TGTGCCAGCAGGAACGACAGGGGAAGGGGGACCCAGTACTTC
CASRNDRGRGTQYF
>few|-|14|TRBV28|TRBJ1-6
TGTGCCAGCAGTTTGAGGCAGGGGAACTCACCCCTCCACTTT
CASSLRQGNSPLHF
>few|-|15|TRBV2|TRBJ1-5
TGTGCCAGCAGTGAAGAGGGTGACAGCTCGTGGCCCCAGCATTTT
CASSEEGDSSWPQHF
>-|TRBD1|17|TRBV7-9|TRBJ1-2
TGTGCCAGCAGCCCCCGCCCCCGGGACAGGGAGAACTATGGCTACACCTTC
CASSPRPRDRENYGYTF
>-|-|14|TRBV21-1|TRBJ1-1
TGTGCCAGCAGCCGGACAGGGGAAAGCGCTGAAGCTTTCTTT
CASSRTGESAEAFF
>few|-|15|TRBV11-3|TRBJ1-4
TGTGCCAGCAGCACCGGGGGGGCGTCTAATGAAAAACTGTTTTTT
CASSTGGASNEKLFF
>-|TRBD2|15|TRBV5-5|TRBJ2-3
TGTGCCAGCAGCTTGTACGGCGGGGGATCAGATACGCAGTATTTT
CASSLYGGGSDTQYF